The clone carrying this T cell receptor (beta chain) was observed a few times. The length of the CDR3 is 17 residues. V was trimmed by 2 bases and J by 6 bases, leaving 20 bases between them. CDR1 and CDR2 (germline): MGHRA, YSYEKL. Sequencing was performed with immunoSEQ multiplex PCR; in TCRdb, only in-frame clones are kept and a portion is missing. The sample gives 150,000 to 200,000 clones, approximately 90% of which show up once; about 22% is in the top ten. This specimen comes from a study of blood T cell repertoires in COVID-19. Sequencing used peripheral blood. This chain connects TRBV4-1 to TRBJ1-5, with unresolved D. The receptor was derived from a man in his 60s with active or convalescent COVID-19. The CDR3 coding sequence is TGCGCCAGCAGCCAATTGAGTGCCATTCAATCACTTCAGCCCCAGCATTTT. Translated, it gives CASSQLSAIQSLQPQHF.